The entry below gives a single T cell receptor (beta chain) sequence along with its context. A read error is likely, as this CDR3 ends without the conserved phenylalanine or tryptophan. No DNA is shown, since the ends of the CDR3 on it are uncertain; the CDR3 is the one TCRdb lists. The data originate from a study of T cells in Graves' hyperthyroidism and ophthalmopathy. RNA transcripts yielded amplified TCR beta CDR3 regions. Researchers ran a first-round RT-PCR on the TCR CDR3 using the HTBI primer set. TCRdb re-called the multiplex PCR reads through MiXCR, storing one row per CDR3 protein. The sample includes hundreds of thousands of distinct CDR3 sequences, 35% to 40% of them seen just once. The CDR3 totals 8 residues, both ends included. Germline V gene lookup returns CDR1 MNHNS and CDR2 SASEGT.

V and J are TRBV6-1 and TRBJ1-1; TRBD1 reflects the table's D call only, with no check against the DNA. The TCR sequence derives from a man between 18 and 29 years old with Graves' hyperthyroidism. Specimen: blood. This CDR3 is CASSDGTG.